This passage covers 7 T cell receptor beta chains from one sample sequenced in a study of T cells in Graves' hyperthyroidism and ophthalmopathy. The TCR beta CDR3 regions underwent amplification using RNA transcripts as the source. Primed by the HTBI set, a first-round RT-PCR was run on the TCR CDR3. TCRdb re-derived calls from the multiplex PCR reads in MiXCR, one entry per CDR3 protein. The sample lists about 400,000 distinct CDR3 sequences; about 13% were seen once. Sequences were obtained from blood. These receptors were obtained from a young woman with Graves' hyperthyroidism.

This clonotype appeared many times. V is TRBV20-1 and J is TRBJ2-7, with TRBD2 as a possible D gene (6 bases). The germline V gene has CDR1 DFQATT and CDR2 SNEGSKA (reference sequence). V gave up 6 bases and J gave up 3 bases, with 15 bases separating them. There are 13 residues in the CDR3. The CDR3 coding sequence is TGCAGTGCCTCTGAGGGAGGCCTCTACGAGCAGTACTTC. Translating gives CSASEGGLYEQYF.

This clonotype occurred many times. The rearrangement uses TRBV7-3 and TRBJ2-3; TRBD2 might be the D (6 bases). Between the trimmed V and J ends, which lost 5 bases and 2 bases, there was a span of 17 bases. Germline assignment: CDR1 SGHTA and CDR2 FQGTGA. The CDR3 consists of 16 residues. In nucleotides, the CDR3 is TGTGCCAGCAGCCTTACCGTGGCGGGGACCACAGATACGCAGTATTTT. Its protein product is CASSLTVAGTTDTQYF.

In this sample, this clonotype turned up many times. V is TRBV28 and J is TRBJ2-3, with D tentatively TRBD1 (5 bases). The CDR3 runs to 15 residues. Germline values: CDR1 MDHEN, CDR2 SYDVKM. V was clipped by 3 bases and J by 2 bases, with 12 bases between them. The CDR3 bases are TGTGCCAGCAGTTTCGGTACAGGAGACACAGATACGCAGTATTTT. This codes for CASSFGTGDTDTQYF.

Ten or more counts support this clonotype. The chain links TRBV24-1 to TRBJ2-2; no firm D call. V dropped 2 bases and J dropped 5 bases, with 20 bases sitting between them. The CDR3 is made up of 18 amino acids. From germline, CDR1 is KGHDR and CDR2 SFDVKD. The CDR3 DNA follows: TGTGCCACCAGTGATTCACTACGGCCCTCGGTGCGGACCGGGGAGCTGTTTTTT. It specifies CATSDSLRPSVRTGELFF.

This clonotype was seen at least ten times. The chain joins TRBV30 to TRBJ2-1; 7 nucleotides match TRBD1. This CDR3 comprises 14 residues. CDR1 and CDR2 from the germline V gene are GTSNPN and SVGIG (reference sequence). After removal of 5 bases from V and 3 bases from J, the junction contained 7 bases not matched to a gene. CDR3 sequence: CAWSRDRGYNEQFF. In DNA, the CDR3 is TGTGCCTGGTCCCGGGACAGAGGCTACAATGAGCAGTTCTTC.

This clonotype was recorded many times. The J gene is TRBJ1-1, the V gene TRBV18; 7 bases agree with TRBD1. This CDR3 has 13 residues. Germline loops: CDR1 KGHSH, CDR2 LQKENI. Trimming at V came to 9 bases and at J to 4 bases, leaving 8 bases not matched to a gene. Written as DNA, the CDR3 is TGTGCCAGTTCGACAGGGACGAGCACTGAAGCTTTCTTT. It encodes CASSTGTSTEAFF.

The genes are TRBV20-1 and TRBJ2-3; TRBD2 is a possible D gene (6 bases). The CDR3 totals 16 residues. Per germline, CDR1 DFQATT and CDR2 SNEGSKA (reference sequence). V was trimmed by 6 bases and J by 0 bases, leaving 19 bases between them. The CDR3 DNA reads as TGCAGTGCGCCTATTAATAGCGGAGCCAGCACAGATACGCAGTATTTT. It yields the protein CSAPINSGASTDTQYF.